This record looks at one T cell receptor (beta chain) sequence and its context. Its target is unknown. The assay was immunoSEQ multiplex PCR, and TCRdb's table has in-frame clones only and misses some. The sample has tens of thousands of clones; approximately 83% are singletons. This sample is drawn from a study of Ad26.COV2.S vaccination and SARS-CoV-2 variants. Findings and caveats of the study: Vaccinees displayed broader spike-specific TCR repertoires than placebo recipients. The analyses of TCR breadth and depth may have understated the size of total T cell responses.

Specimen: peripheral blood, collected after recovery from COVID-19. This TCR was sampled from a human donor who had recovered from COVID-19.

The CDR3 is CASSPDFSAYGYTF. The CDR3 nucleotides are TGTGCCAGCTCACCTGATTTCTCAGCCTATGGCTACACCTTC. The chain couples TRBV18 to TRBJ1-2, with D uncertain. This CDR3 region has 14 residues. Trimming cost V 3 bases and J 4 bases, with 12 bases left between them. Germline V CDR1 and CDR2: KGHSH, LQKENI.